The 27 T cell receptor beta chains listed next were all sequenced from one sample in a study of metastatic and nonmetastatic thyroid tumors. Thyroid surgery was preceded by no treatment in any patient. TCRdb reanalyzed the PCR reads via MiXCR. The table lists tens of thousands of clones, about 15% of them singletons. The sample comprised blood. The source of these receptors is a male donor with papillary thyroid cancer or a benign thyroid nodule (not recorded which). Some clones in this sample may be carry-over from other donors' samples.

This clone appeared many times. V is TRBV3-1 and J is TRBJ2-5; tentative D call: TRBD2 (7 bases). Trimming removed 4 bases from V and 4 bases from J, with 16 bases in between. The CDR3 is 15 amino acids. CDR1 LGHDT and CDR2 YNNKEL come from the germline V gene (reference sequence). CDR3 coding DNA: TGTGCCAGCAGCCTGCCCGGGGGGCTTACAGAGACCCAGTACTTC. Its protein is CASSLPGGLTETQYF.

This clone was observed a few times. At one boundary the junction diverges from the germline segment, which might be a read error. V and J are TRBV6-1 and TRBJ2-3; possibly TRBD1 for D (6 bases). The CDR3 runs 15 residues. Germline V gene lookup returns CDR1 MNHNS and CDR2 SASEGT. CDR3 sequence: CVSSEARGSTYTQYF. In DNA form, the CDR3 reads TGTGTCAGCAGTGAAGCCAGGGGTAGCACATATACGCAGTATTTT.

As regards this clone: At one end the junction does not follow the germline gene, possibly because of a read error. V and J are TRBV6-2 or TRBV6-3 and TRBJ2-7; D gene uncertain. CDR3 length: 14 amino acids. Germline CDR1 reads MNHEY; CDR2 reads SVGEGT. The CDR3 protein is CASSHSPGSYGQYF. For the CDR3, the DNA is TGTGCCAGCAGTCACTCTCCCGGTTCCTACGGGCAGTACTTC.

This clone was observed at least ten times. The chain combines TRBV4-1 with TRBJ1-2, with a possible D match to TRBD1 (6 bases). Germline CDR1 is MGHRA and CDR2 is YSYEKL. The CDR3 extends over 15 amino acids. Trimming removed 8 bases at V and 2 bases at J, with 18 bases between. The CDR3 here is CASSAGTLQNYGYTF. The CDR3 bases are TGCGCCAGCTCCGCCGGGACACTACAAAACTATGGCTACACCTTC.

This clone was seen at least ten times. V usage is TRBV20-1 and J usage is TRBJ2-1; a weak D match, TRBD1 (6 bases). The V and J ends lost 5 bases and 5 bases respectively, with 10 bases between them. Per the germline V gene, CDR1 is DFQATT and CDR2 is SNEGSKA (reference sequence). The CDR3 is 12 residues long. The DNA for the CDR3 is TGCAGTGCTGGACAGTCTAACAATGAGCAGTTCTTC. This gives the protein CSAGQSNNEQFF.

This clone was seen at least ten times. The rearrangement joins TRBV7-9 to TRBJ1-1; 8 nucleotides line up with TRBD1. The CDR3 covers 18 residues. The V gene end was trimmed by 4 bases and the J gene end by 4 bases; junction bases not matched to a gene: 17. Germline V gene lookup returns CDR1 SEHNR and CDR2 FQNEAQ (reference sequence). The CDR3 is CASSYYPGTGDTLTEAFF. The CDR3 DNA reads as TGTGCCAGCAGCTATTACCCCGGGACAGGCGACACTCTCACTGAAGCTTTCTTT.

There are many counts of this clone. This chain uses TRBV10-3 with TRBJ1-1; TRBD1 matches at 7 bases. V was clipped by 5 bases and J by 1 base; unmatched bases: 10. The germline CDR1 and CDR2 sequences are ENHRY and SYGVKD. The CDR3 totals 16 residues. The CDR3 DNA reads as TGTGCCATCAGTCCTAACCCAGACAGGGCGAACACTGAAGCTTTCTTT. It specifies CAISPNPDRANTEAFF.

This clone came up many times. In the same sample, other DNA sequences code for this CDR3. The chain carries TRBV7-2 and TRBJ2-5, with 7 bases aligning to TRBD1. V was pared by 5 bases and J by 7 bases, with 16 bases of the junction left unmatched. The germline V gene encodes CDR1 SGHTA and CDR2 FQGNSA. The CDR3 totals 16 residues. The CDR3 is CASSVPTVRGLGTQYF. The CDR3 nucleotides are TGTGCCAGCAGCGTCCCGACCGTGAGGGGGCTTGGGACCCAGTACTTC.

This clone was recorded at least ten times. The chain links TRBV18 to TRBJ1-2, with TRBD1 identical over 10 bases. The germline V gene has CDR1 KGHSH and CDR2 LQKENI. This CDR3 spans 15 amino acids. The J segment lost 6 bases and the V segment lost 2 bases, leaving 6 bases of the junction unmatched. The CDR3 sequence: CASSPTGQGLHGYTF. DNA of the CDR3: TGTGCCAGCTCACCAACGGGACAGGGGCTTCATGGCTACACCTTC.

This clone was recorded at least ten times. The chain combines TRBV7-3 with TRBJ2-1; 8 bases are a match to TRBD2. Germline CDR1 reads SGHTA; CDR2 reads FQGTGA. With 2 bases clipped from V and 0 bases from J, the junction kept 0 bases outside the gene matches. The CDR3 has 15 residues. The CDR3 loop is CASSLGTSSYNEQFF. The CDR3, as DNA: TGTGCCAGCAGCTTAGGGACTAGCTCCTACAATGAGCAGTTCTTC.

To note about this clone: Possible read error: a much larger clone is one base away. This chain uses TRBV20-1 with TRBJ2-7, with a weak D call TRBD1 (6 bases). V lost 6 bases to trimming and J lost 4 bases, with 19 bases between them. CDR1 and CDR2 from the germline V gene are DFQATT and SNEGSKA (reference sequence). CDR3 size: 14 residues. CDR3 in amino acids: CSADGTWDRYEQYF. CDR3 nucleotide sequence: TGCAGTGCAGACGGGACATGGGATCGGTACGAGCAGTACTTC.

This clone was picked up many times. Being one base from a much bigger clone, this may be a read error. Other DNA sequences from this sample encode an identical CDR3 as well. The rearrangement uses TRBV20-1 and TRBJ2-3, with unresolved D. Trimming pared 2 bases from V and 7 bases from J, leaving 10 bases between. This CDR3 contains 12 residues. Germline V gives CDR1 DFQATT, CDR2 SNEGSKA (reference sequence). The CDR3 coding sequence is TGCAGTGCTAGACCGTCGGAATATACGCAGTATTTT. Translating gives CSARPSEYTQYF.

This clone was recorded at least ten times. CDR3 residues: CASSGYRGYTF. The DNA for the CDR3 is TGTGCCAGCAGTGGTTATAGGGGCTACACCTTC. The chain employs TRBV28 and TRBJ1-2; no clear D gene. Germline V CDR1 and CDR2: MDHEN, SYDVKM. This CDR3 contains 11 residues. V lost 5 bases to trimming and J lost 8 bases, with 9 bases between them.

This clone was seen a handful of times. The chain recombines TRBV13 with TRBJ2-1, with D possibly being TRBD2 (6 bases). The CDR3 extends over 18 amino acids. The V end was cut by 2 bases, the J end by 0 bases, with 17 bases between. Germline loops: CDR1 PRHDT, CDR2 FYEKMQ (reference sequence). The CDR3 bases are TGTGCCAGCAGCTTAAGGGGCGGCGGGGCCAGCTCCTACAATGAGCAGTTCTTC. This gives the protein CASSLRGGGASSYNEQFF.

This clone was seen repeatedly, ten times or more. This chain joins TRBV30 and TRBJ2-7; 12 nucleotides match TRBD2. Trimming cost V 4 bases and J 1 base; bases outside gene matches: 2. Germline CDR1 GTSNPN, CDR2 SVGIG (reference sequence). There are 14 residues in the CDR3. The CDR3 is CAWKGLAGSYEQYF. In DNA form, the CDR3 reads TGTGCCTGGAAAGGACTAGCGGGATCCTACGAGCAGTACTTC.

This clone was seen at least ten times. J is TRBJ2-6 and V is TRBV3-1; the match to TRBD2 covers 14 bases. The CDR3 has 18 amino acids. J was trimmed by 3 bases and V by 8 bases; bases with no gene match: 9. Germline values: CDR1 LGHDT, CDR2 YNNKEL (reference sequence). CDR3 DNA sequence: TGTGCCAGCGCCGGGACTAGCGGGAGACCGCTTGGGGCCAACGTCCTGACTTTC. Protein product: CASAGTSGRPLGANVLTF.

This chain joins TRBV12-3 or TRBV12-4 and TRBJ2-1; TRBD2 aligns across 9 bases. This CDR3 is built from 13 residues. The ends lost 3 bases at V and 6 bases at J; junction bases unmatched: 0. The CDR3 reads CASSFSGSNEQFF. CDR3 nucleotide sequence: TGTGCCAGCAGTTTTAGCGGGAGCAATGAGCAGTTCTTC.

The J gene is TRBJ2-7, the V gene TRBV18; D may be TRBD1 (5 bases). Germline V CDR1 and CDR2: KGHSH, LQKENI. V gave up 2 bases and J gave up 4 bases, with 9 bases separating them. This CDR3 region has 13 residues. DNA for the CDR3: TGTGCCAGCTCACCAGTGCAGGGATACGAGCAGTACTTC. It translates to CASSPVQGYEQYF.

This clone was counted at least ten times. The chain couples TRBV28 to TRBJ2-5; D remains unclear. Germline V lookup: CDR1 MDHEN, CDR2 SYDVKM. V dropped 3 bases and J dropped 1 base, with 9 bases sitting between them. The CDR3 consists of 14 residues. In nucleotides, the CDR3 is TGTGCCAGCAGTTTCTCCGACTTCCAAGAGACCCAGTACTTC. Amino acids: CASSFSDFQETQYF.

This clone has ten or more counts. The chain couples TRBV6-5 to TRBJ1-4, with 8 bases lining up with TRBD1. V lost 0 bases and J lost 10; bases outside the gene matches: 4. CDR1 MNHEY and CDR2 SVGAGI come from the germline V gene. This CDR3 has 14 residues. CDR3 in amino acids: CASSYSQGAVKLFF. The CDR3 DNA reads as TGTGCCAGCAGTTACTCGCAGGGGGCGGTAAAACTGTTTTTT.

As to this clone: At one end the junction does not follow the germline gene, possibly because of a read error. The CDR3 DNA reads as TGCGCCAGAAGCTTTACAAGCGGGATTTACAATGAGCAGTTCTTC. Translated, it gives CARSFTSGIYNEQFF. The rearrangement joins TRBV5-1 to TRBJ2-1; 7 positions match TRBD2. The CDR3 has 15 amino acids. Germline values: CDR1 SGHRS, CDR2 YFSETQ.

This clone occurred many times. V usage is TRBV14 and J usage is TRBJ2-1; 16 bases fit TRBD2. The germline gives CDR1 SGHDN, CDR2 FVKESK. V shed 0 bases and J 5 bases; nucleotides not matched to a gene: 10. The CDR3 loop spans 20 amino acids. CDR3 DNA: TGTGCCAGCAGCCAAGACTGGGGACTAGCGGGAGGGCCCTTGAACAATGAGCAGTTCTTC. Translating gives CASSQDWGLAGGPLNNEQFF.

The chain joins TRBV28 to TRBJ2-3, with TRBD2 matching 13 bases. Trimming removed 4 bases from V and 5 bases from J; junction bases left unmatched: 6. Germline lookup yields CDR1 MDHEN and CDR2 SYDVKM. The CDR3 is made up of 16 amino acids. In nucleotides, the CDR3 is TGTGCCAGCAGTTCGGGACTAGCGGGATATGAAGATACGCAGTATTTT. Amino acids: CASSSGLAGYEDTQYF.

This clone was counted at least ten times. The J gene is TRBJ2-5, the V gene TRBV9, with 7 positions matching TRBD2. Germline loops: CDR1 SGDLS, CDR2 YYNGEE. The CDR3 covers 13 residues. V shed 0 bases, J shed 4 bases, and the junction held 0 bases outside the gene matches. The chain's CDR3 is CASSVVAGETQYF. CDR3 bases: TGTGCCAGCAGCGTAGTAGCGGGAGAGACCCAGTACTTC.

This clone was counted ten times or more. J is TRBJ2-3 and V is TRBV5-1, with 14 positions matching TRBD2. Germline CDR1 reads SGHRS; CDR2 reads YFSETQ. The J segment lost 6 bases and the V segment lost 3 bases, leaving 9 bases of the junction unmatched. The CDR3 is 17 amino acids. The CDR3 reads CASSSSTSGRVADTQYF. DNA for the CDR3: TGCGCCAGCAGCTCGTCGACTAGCGGGAGGGTAGCGGATACGCAGTATTTT. The entire variable domain, with the rest obtained from reference TRBV5-1 and TRBJ2-3, is as follows: KAGVTQTPRYLIKTRGQQVTLSCSPISGHRSVSWYQQTPGQGLQFLFEYFSETQRNKGNFPGRFSGRQFSNSRSEMNVSTLELGDSALYLCASSSSTSGRVADTQYFGPGTRLTVL.

This clone occurred many times. The chain recombines TRBV7-3 with TRBJ1-1, with D possibly TRBD1 on 5 matching bases. V gave up 5 bases and J gave up 0 bases, with 13 bases separating them. The CDR3 has 15 residues. Germline V gene data show CDR1 as SGHTA and CDR2 as FQGTGA. The CDR3 DNA is TGTGCCAGCAGCCCGCTGACAGCCATGAACACTGAAGCTTTCTTT. As protein: CASSPLTAMNTEAFF.

This clone was seen more than once but under ten times. This clone may be a read error of a much larger clone one base away. This chain joins TRBV3-1 and TRBJ1-5, with unresolved D. This CDR3 is 13 amino acids long. Germline loops: CDR1 LGHDT, CDR2 YNNKEL (reference sequence). This chain's CDR3 is CASNQDRTQPQHF. DNA for the CDR3: TGTGCCAGCAACCAAGATAGGACTCAGCCCCAGCATTTT. Filled out from reference TRBV3-1 and TRBJ1-5, the complete variable domain reads DTAVSQTPKYLVTQMGNDKSIKCEQNLGHDTMYWYKQDSKKFLKIMFSYNNKELIINETVPNRFSPKSPDKAHLNLHINSLELGDSAVYFCASNQDRTQPQHFGDGTRLSIL.